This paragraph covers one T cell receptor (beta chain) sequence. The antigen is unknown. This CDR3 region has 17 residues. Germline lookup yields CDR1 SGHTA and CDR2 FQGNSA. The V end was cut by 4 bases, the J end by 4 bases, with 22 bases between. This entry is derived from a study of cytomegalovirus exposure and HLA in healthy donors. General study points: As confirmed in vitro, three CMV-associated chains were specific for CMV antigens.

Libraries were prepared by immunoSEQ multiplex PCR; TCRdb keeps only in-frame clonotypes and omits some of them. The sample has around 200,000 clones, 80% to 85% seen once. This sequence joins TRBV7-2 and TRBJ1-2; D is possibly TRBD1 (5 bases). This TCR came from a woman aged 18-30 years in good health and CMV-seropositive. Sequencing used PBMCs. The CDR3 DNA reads TGTGCCAGCAGCTCAGGGTTTTTGGAGAGTCGGTCCTATGGCTACACCTTC. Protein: CASSSGFLESRSYGYTF.